A selection of T cell receptor beta chains follows, all from one sample in a study of blood T cell repertoires in COVID-19. Method: immunoSEQ multiplex PCR; TCRdb's copy keeps in-frame clones and lacks some. The profile shows 350,000 or so clones, around nine tenths of them singletons. Sequences were obtained from peripheral blood. All receptors derive from a woman aged 55 to 70 with COVID-19, enrolled during active disease. Each CDR3 is given with its conserved first and last residue. The D gene is left open where the match is weak. Not every row has a clone size; where given, it reads once, few, many or a size class.

CASTPGGARNNEQFF	TGTGCCAGCACTCCCGGGGGGGCAAGGAACAATGAGCAGTTCTTC	NA	TRBV2	TRBJ2-1	TRBD2
CASSFYRQGGYGYTF	TGTGCCAGCAGTTTTTACAGACAGGGAGGCTATGGCTACACCTTC	NA	TRBV28	TRBJ1-2	TRBD1
CASSVGQNTIYF	TGTGCCAGCAGCGTAGGGCAGAACACCATATATTTT	NA	TRBV9	TRBJ1-3	NA
CASSSFGLAGLTDTQYF	TGTGCCAGCAGCTCTTTCGGACTAGCGGGACTCACAGATACGCAGTATTTT	once	TRBV5-6	TRBJ2-3	TRBD2
CASSLPRTGDNTEAFF	TGTGCCAGCAGCTTGCCGAGGACAGGGGACAACACTGAAGCTTTCTTT	NA	TRBV5-5	TRBJ1-1	TRBD1
CASSLSLAPGSAFF	TGCGCCAGCAGCTTGTCCCTCGCCCCGGGATCCGCTTTCTTT	NA	TRBV5-1	TRBJ1-1	NA
CASRLGQGITGELFF	TGCGCCAGCAGATTGGGACAGGGGATCACCGGGGAGCTGTTTTTT	once	TRBV5-1	TRBJ2-2	TRBD1
CASSSGTGSNQPQHF	TGTGCCAGCAGCTCCGGGACAGGGAGCAATCAGCCCCAGCATTTT	NA	TRBV7-9	TRBJ1-5	TRBD1
CASSFPAGGHMNTEAFF	TGTGCCAGCAGCTTCCCGGCAGGGGGCCATATGAACACTGAAGCTTTCTTT	NA	TRBV11-2	TRBJ1-1	TRBD1
CASHRISMNTEAFF	TGTGCCAGCCACAGGATCTCAATGAACACTGAAGCTTTCTTT	NA	TRBV18	TRBJ1-1	NA
CASSSLQGSRRTEAFF	TGTGCCAGCAGTTCGTTACAGGGGAGCCGGAGGACTGAAGCTTTCTTT	NA	TRBV27	TRBJ1-1	TRBD1